Listed below are T cell receptor beta chains from one sample, sequenced in a study of shared clonotypes between healthy human individuals. Assay: immunoSEQ multiplex PCR; the TCRdb copy retains only in-frame clones and omits some. The sample consists of roughly 2,300,000 clones, 92% of them appearing once. Sequencing was done on a sample of naive CD4+ T cells from PBMCs. These receptors were obtained from a man aged 18 to 29 in good health. Some clones in this sample may be carry-over from other donors' samples. Each CDR3 is given with its conserved first and last residue. Fields, in order: J gene, clone size, V gene, D gene, CDR3 protein, CDR3 DNA. A D gene is named only where the DNA matches it firmly. A clone size is listed for some rows: how often the clone was seen (once, few, many), or a class if it is expanded.

J: TRBJ2-5; size: once; V: TRBV6-5; D: NA; CDR3: CASSLVGQETQYF; DNA: TGTGCCAGCAGCCTCGTTGGCCAAGAGACCCAGTACTTC
J: TRBJ2-3; size: NA; V: TRBV15; D: NA; CDR3: CATSRNRVGDTQYF; DNA: TGTGCCACCAGCAGAAACAGGGTAGGAGATACGCAGTATTTT
J: TRBJ2-7; size: NA; V: TRBV19; D: NA; CDR3: CASSSGPHEQYF; DNA: TGTGCCAGTAGTTCCGGACCTCACGAGCAGTACTTC
J: TRBJ2-7; size: NA; V: TRBV19; D: NA; CDR3: CASSIGAHRSPQNEQYF; DNA: TGTGCCAGTAGTATAGGAGCCCACAGGAGTCCCCAGAACGAGCAGTACTTC
J: TRBJ1-1; size: NA; V: TRBV6-1; D: NA; CDR3: CASSEYSRVNTEAFF; DNA: TGTGCCAGCAGTGAATATAGTAGGGTGAACACTGAAGCTTTCTTT
J: TRBJ2-2; size: NA; V: TRBV5-6; D: NA; CDR3: CASSTGTAPGELFF; DNA: TGTGCCAGCAGCACCGGGACCGCACCCGGGGAGCTGTTTTTT
J: TRBJ1-2; size: NA; V: TRBV28; D: NA; CDR3: CASSLPMPYGYTF; DNA: TGTGCCAGCAGTTTACCAATGCCCTATGGCTACACCTTC
J: TRBJ1-1; size: NA; V: TRBV9; D: NA; CDR3: CASSPARGNTEAFF; DNA: TGTGCCAGCAGCCCAGCCAGGGGGAACACTGAAGCTTTCTTT
J: TRBJ2-1; size: NA; V: TRBV9; D: TRBD2; CDR3: CASSVAGAQLAGFNEQFF; DNA: TGTGCCAGCAGCGTAGCAGGGGCCCAACTAGCGGGGTTCAATGAGCAGTTCTTC
J: TRBJ1-2; size: NA; V: TRBV7-8; D: TRBD1; CDR3: CASSLAGGKGANGYTF; DNA: TGTGCCAGCAGCTTAGCGGGTGGGAAGGGGGCGAACGGCTACACCTTC
J: TRBJ1-2; size: NA; V: TRBV5-4; D: NA; CDR3: CASSSGLSGYGYTF; DNA: TGTGCCAGCAGCTCAGGGCTATCCGGCTATGGCTACACCTTC
J: TRBJ2-3; size: NA; V: TRBV5-1; D: NA; CDR3: CASSLAPGVGTDTQYF; DNA: TGCGCCAGCAGCTTGGCCCCGGGGGTCGGCACAGATACGCAGTATTTT
J: TRBJ2-3; size: NA; V: TRBV5-1; D: NA; CDR3: CASRAQVSTDTQYF; DNA: TGCGCCAGCAGAGCACAGGTTAGCACAGATACGCAGTATTTT
J: TRBJ2-2; size: NA; V: TRBV14; D: NA; CDR3: CASSQVPGTGELFF; DNA: TGTGCCAGCAGCCAAGTTCCGGGGACCGGGGAGCTGTTTTTT
J: TRBJ2-7; size: once; V: TRBV19; D: NA; CDR3: CASSPFGDTPYEQYF; DNA: TGTGCCAGTAGCCCCTTTGGGGATACCCCCTACGAGCAGTACTTC
J: TRBJ1-1; size: NA; V: TRBV18; D: NA; CDR3: CASSPTSGVNTEAFF; DNA: TGTGCCAGCTCACCAACTTCAGGGGTTAACACTGAAGCTTTCTTT
J: TRBJ2-3; size: NA; V: TRBV5-1; D: TRBD1; CDR3: CASSSGGTGTDTQYF; DNA: TGCGCCAGCAGCTCAGGGGGAACAGGAACAGATACGCAGTATTTT
J: TRBJ2-5; size: NA; V: TRBV23-1; D: NA; CDR3: CASSDRGDQETQYF; DNA: TGCGCCAGCAGCGACAGAGGCGACCAGGAGACCCAGTACTTC
J: TRBJ2-1; size: NA; V: TRBV30; D: NA; CDR3: CAWMGGRAGRYNEQFF; DNA: TGTGCCTGGATGGGGGGCAGGGCGGGACGATACAATGAGCAGTTCTTC
J: TRBJ2-1; size: NA; V: TRBV9; D: NA; CDR3: CASSQGGSYNEQFF; DNA: TGTGCCAGCAGCCAGGGGGGATCCTACAATGAGCAGTTCTTC
J: TRBJ2-7; size: NA; V: TRBV6-5; D: TRBD1; CDR3: CASSYSARQGAYEQYF; DNA: TGTGCCAGCAGTTACTCGGCGAGACAGGGGGCCTACGAGCAGTACTTC
J: TRBJ1-5; size: NA; V: TRBV18; D: NA; CDR3: CASSPPNSMSNQPQHF; DNA: TGTGCCAGCTCACCACCGAATTCAATGAGCAATCAGCCCCAGCATTTT
J: TRBJ2-3; size: NA; V: TRBV27; D: NA; CDR3: CASGYYPIGRGPAGTDTQYF; DNA: TGTGCCAGCGGCTATTACCCCATCGGGAGGGGGCCAGCGGGCACAGATACGCAGTATTTT
J: TRBJ1-2; size: NA; V: TRBV2; D: NA; CDR3: CASRTDNYGYTF; DNA: TGTGCCAGCAGGACAGATAACTATGGCTACACCTTC
J: TRBJ2-7; size: NA; V: TRBV10-3; D: NA; CDR3: CAISLGLEQYF; DNA: TGTGCCATCTCCTTAGGGCTCGAGCAGTACTTC
J: TRBJ2-2; size: NA; V: TRBV29-1; D: NA; CDR3: CSAVPQHPGELFF; DNA: TGCAGCGCCGTGCCCCAACACCCCGGGGAGCTGTTTTTT
J: TRBJ2-7; size: NA; V: TRBV18; D: NA; CDR3: CASSPIVSTTGHSYEQYF; DNA: TGTGCCAGCTCACCAATAGTTTCGACGACAGGCCACTCCTACGAGCAGTACTTC
J: TRBJ2-2; size: NA; V: TRBV5-1; D: NA; CDR3: CASSLREKGTGELFF; DNA: TGCGCCAGCAGCTTGAGGGAGAAAGGGACCGGGGAGCTGTTTTTT
J: TRBJ2-2; size: NA; V: TRBV10-3; D: TRBD2; CDR3: CATEPGLAGGGAGELFF; DNA: TGTGCCACCGAGCCGGGACTAGCGGGAGGTGGGGCCGGGGAGCTGTTTTTT
J: TRBJ1-2; size: NA; V: TRBV6-5; D: NA; CDR3: CASSYGGPNYGYTF; DNA: TGTGCCAGCAGTTACGGGGGACCCAACTATGGCTACACCTTC
J: TRBJ2-5; size: NA; V: TRBV5-6; D: NA; CDR3: CASSLTSSTAGTQYF; DNA: TGTGCCAGCAGCTTGACTAGCAGCACAGCGGGGACCCAGTACTTC
J: TRBJ2-2; size: NA; V: TRBV28; D: TRBD1; CDR3: CASSSSGTGGTGELFF; DNA: TGTGCCAGCAGTTCATCGGGGACAGGGGGAACCGGGGAGCTGTTTTTT
J: TRBJ1-3; size: NA; V: TRBV30; D: NA; CDR3: CAWSGPGNTIYF; DNA: TGTGCCTGGAGCGGCCCTGGAAACACCATATATTTT
J: TRBJ2-6; size: NA; V: TRBV18; D: NA; CDR3: CASSLFTGPGANVLTF; DNA: TGTGCCAGCTCCCTATTTACGGGACCGGGGGCCAACGTCCTGACTTTC
J: TRBJ2-1; size: NA; V: TRBV5-1; D: TRBD2; CDR3: CASSFLAGAFNEQFF; DNA: TGCGCCAGCAGCTTCCTAGCGGGAGCCTTCAATGAGCAGTTCTTC
J: TRBJ1-2; size: few; V: TRBV7-9; D: NA; CDR3: CASSSYTRGGYTF; DNA: TGTGCCAGCAGCTCCTACACCAGGGGTGGCTACACCTTC
J: TRBJ1-3; size: NA; V: TRBV5-1; D: TRBD1; CDR3: CASRPGQVDGPIYF; DNA: TGCGCCAGCAGACCAGGACAGGTAGATGGTCCCATATATTTT
J: TRBJ2-7; size: NA; V: TRBV7-9; D: TRBD1; CDR3: CASSSPGTGGYEQYF; DNA: TGTGCCAGCAGCTCCCCTGGGACAGGGGGCTACGAGCAGTACTTC
J: TRBJ2-7; size: NA; V: TRBV9; D: NA; CDR3: CASSVGPQPTSEQYF; DNA: TGTGCCAGCAGCGTAGGGCCGCAGCCCACCTCCGAGCAGTACTTC
J: TRBJ1-2; size: once; V: TRBV7-3; D: TRBD1; CDR3: CASSPFGGQGDYGYTF; DNA: TGTGCCAGCAGCCCTTTTGGGGGACAGGGGGACTATGGCTACACCTTC
J: TRBJ2-3; size: once; V: TRBV7-8; D: TRBD2; CDR3: CASSLVSSGTFLSTDTQYF; DNA: TGTGCCAGCAGCTTAGTATCTAGCGGAACATTCCTTAGCACAGATACGCAGTATTTT
J: TRBJ2-7; size: NA; V: TRBV2; D: NA; CDR3: CASSVRGTAYEQYF; DNA: TGTGCCAGCAGTGTACGGGGAACAGCCTACGAGCAGTACTTC
J: TRBJ2-7; size: NA; V: TRBV9; D: NA; CDR3: CASSVDGTDTYEQYF; DNA: TGTGCCAGCAGCGTAGATGGGACTGACACCTACGAGCAGTACTTC
J: TRBJ1-2; size: NA; V: TRBV7-9; D: NA; CDR3: CASSLGPGNGYTF; DNA: TGTGCCAGCAGCTTAGGCCCGGGGAATGGCTACACCTTC
J: TRBJ2-3; size: NA; V: TRBV29-1; D: NA; CDR3: CSVGRASDTDTQYF; DNA: TGCAGCGTTGGACGGGCTAGCGACACAGATACGCAGTATTTT
J: TRBJ1-2; size: few; V: TRBV11-2; D: NA; CDR3: CASSYRTESAYTF; DNA: TGTGCCAGCAGCTACCGGACGGAAAGTGCCTACACCTTC
J: TRBJ2-5; size: NA; V: TRBV6-5; D: NA; CDR3: CASSGSSQETQYF; DNA: TGTGCCAGCAGCGGGAGCTCCCAAGAGACCCAGTACTTC
J: TRBJ2-7; size: NA; V: TRBV5-6; D: TRBD1; CDR3: CASSLVAGTGLYEQYF; DNA: TGTGCCAGCAGCTTGGTCGCCGGGACAGGGCTCTACGAGCAGTACTTC
J: TRBJ1-2; size: few; V: TRBV19; D: NA; CDR3: CASTPMGASNYGYTF; DNA: TGTGCCAGTACTCCCATGGGAGCGTCTAACTATGGCTACACCTTC